This T cell receptor beta chain was sequenced in a study of shared clonotypes between healthy human individuals (dated by TCRdb to 2020 to 2021). For context, the study as a whole: A few men and a couple of women, aged 18 to 49 years, made up the cohort. For each donor, CD4 naive and CD4 memory were each run on three plates, CD8 naive on two plates, and CD8 memory on one plate. To estimate repertoire size and how much clonotype sharing occurs between individuals, the study deeply sequenced the blood TCR repertoires of about five healthy adults. Libraries were prepared and TCR repertoires were sequenced by different laboratories using diverse techniques, in order to increase sequencing depth and limit assay-specific biases. Each donor's leukapheresis produced roughly between roughly 0.85 and 10 billion PBMCs. Here is what the overall study found, with its caveats: Based on pairwise subsampling, the degree of clonotype sharing among donors was expected to be affected by sequencing depth. Sampling was limited to blood, and TCR repertoires in tissue likely differ from TCR repertoires in blood. Incomplete sequencing was indicated by rarefaction of sorted-subset datasets, despite the large sequencing depth. Because the study included only a small number of donors, the genetic and exposure-history diversity represented was limited. Clonotypes shared by all four sorted-subset donors showed higher generation probabilities than non-shared clonotypes. Naive subsets generally had larger estimated clonotype richness than memory subsets. When a few donors were compared, the shared fraction of clonotypes was approximately 5% for naive CD4, 3.5% to 4% for naive CD8, 2% to 2.5% for memory CD4, and 0.4% for memory CD8.

TCR CDR3 regions were amplified from genomic DNA by multiplex PCR using the deep immunoSEQ assay. Genomic DNA extracted from each cell subset was distributed evenly over all wells of several immunoSEQ 96-well plates, and each plate served as one replicate. Each replicate PCR for sorted subsets received about 0.2 ug genomic DNA, equal to tens of thousands of T cell genomes. Purified libraries were quantified with a Qubit 3.0 fluorometer, sized on a Bioanalyzer 2100, and re-quantified with the KAPA Library Quantification kit. Each immunoSEQ 96-well plate was sequenced on its own single-read 150-cycle Illumina NextSeq 550 flow cell. In the authors' own workflow: The immunoSEQ output contained only junctional sequences without quality scores, so filtering could not match that applied to full-length reads. Sequences were annotated with PyIR, a Python wrapper for IgBLAST v1.9, using IMGT germline references to assign V/J genes and CDR3. Reads were removed for weak V/J assignments (E-value above 1e-6), missing CDR3, stop codons, out-of-frame junctions, or ambiguous translated residues. V3J clonotypes were defined by identical inferred V gene, J gene, and CDR3 amino acid sequence. The percentage overlap between two repertoires was calculated by dividing the number of shared unique clonotypes by the size of the smaller repertoire. Three approaches were used to assess repertoire richness: RTK rarefaction, the Chao1 estimator, and Recon v2.1 estimates of unobserved clonotypes. For all TCRbeta clonotypes obtained by the gDNA method from a few donors, generation probabilities were computed with OLGA. TCRdb took this table from immuneACCESS and kept in-frame rearrangements with V and J called. Such tables lack part of the clones; where checked against another copy, unresolved V genes explain under half of the gap, and the rest is unexplained. That table furnishes V, J and clone size, whereas the DNA furnished D and trimming. This sample gives about 1.4 million clones in total; roughly 96% of them show up just once. The top ten clonotypes cover over 1% of the sample.

The donors were healthy, HIV-negative adults who had no recently reported acute infections or vaccinations. All donors were Caucasian adults living in Nashville, Tennessee, USA. CD4+ T cells were enriched by magnetic negative selection, after which naive cells were positively selected on CD45RA and the negative fraction was taken as the memory subset. Blood was obtained by leukapheresis, after which PBMCs were separated by Ficoll-Histopaque density gradient centrifugation and cryopreserved in liquid nitrogen vapor phase. Analytical flow cytometry was used to check the purity and quantity of every magnetically sorted T cell population. Genomic DNA was isolated from every sorted fraction and measured by UV absorbance on a Nanodrop 2000c. Relative to germline, V is 2 bases shorter and J is 8 bases shorter, with 12 bases between their ends. Including the terminal cysteine and phenylalanine, the CDR3 comprises 13 residues. The DNA shown is the 39-base CDR3, in frame from base 1. Taken from the germline V gene, the CDR1 and CDR2 loops are SGHTA and FQGTGA.

In regard to this clone: What this receptor recognizes is not known. No per-base quality is available; no much larger clone lies one base away.

Sequencing was performed on naive CD4+ T cells sorted from blood. The sample's cell subset or site label, in plain terms: CD45RA+ positively selected. This chain is built from TRBV7-3 and TRBJ1-2; a weak D assignment points to TRBD1 (5 bases agree). This receptor was taken from a man between 25 and 39 years old in good health. The CDR3 protein sequence reads: CASSLGPGYGYTF. The nucleotides are TGTGCCAGCAGCTTAGGTCCAGGGTACGGCTACACCTTC.